This T cell receptor (beta chain) was captured in a study of Ad26.COV2.S vaccination and SARS-CoV-2 variants. General study results and limits: Vaccinees reportedly had broad spike-specific CD8+ and CD4+ T cell responses. Similar non-spike TCR breadth was seen in vaccine and placebo recipients.

The CDR3 contains 12 residues. V trimming: 1 base; J trimming: 12 bases; junction bases outside the gene matches: 5. The germline gives CDR1 MNHNS, CDR2 SASEGT. A note on this clone: Antigen: not known.

The method was immunoSEQ multiplex PCR; TCRdb's version includes in-frame clones alone and lacks a portion of them. The sample holds 350,000 to 500,000 clones, roughly 91% seen once. Treatment: about 20 received Ad26.COV2.S at low or high dose, single or two shots; about 5 received placebo; per-sample allocation not given. Day 63 following the first vaccine or placebo injection was when the samples were taken. This rearrangement joins TRBV6-1 to TRBJ2-7; 8 positions match TRBD2. The sequence derives from a person aged 18-60 years who received the Ad26.COV2.S COVID-19 vaccine or a placebo. The sample was peripheral blood, taken in a trial of Ad26.COV2.S vaccine versus placebo. CDR3 protein: CASSEVGRARYF. Written as DNA, the CDR3 is TGTGCCAGCAGTGAAGTCGGGAGGGCCAGGTACTTC.